The clone carrying this T cell receptor (beta chain) has only a few counts. This record belongs to a study of blood T cells in healthy people across ages. Together with a sample-barcoded 5' primer, a J-beta primer mix was included in a second PCR lasting about 6 to 11 cycles. MiXCR was run by TCRdb on the 5' RACE reads, yielding one entry per CDR3 protein. Among some 1.4 million distinct CDR3 sequences, roughly 45% were seen once, and the ten largest hold 7.9%. V lost 5 bases to trimming and J lost 12 bases; unmatched junction nucleotides: 6. Germline CDR1 LGHDT, CDR2 YNNKEL (reference sequence). The CDR3 is made up of 12 amino acids.

The receptor comes from a woman younger than 30 in good health. Input material: blood. The chain couples TRBV3-1 to TRBJ2-1; 8 nucleotides agree with TRBD2. The CDR3 here is CASSISGGRQFF. As DNA, the CDR3 is TGTGCCAGCAGCATAAGCGGGGGTCGGCAGTTCTTC.